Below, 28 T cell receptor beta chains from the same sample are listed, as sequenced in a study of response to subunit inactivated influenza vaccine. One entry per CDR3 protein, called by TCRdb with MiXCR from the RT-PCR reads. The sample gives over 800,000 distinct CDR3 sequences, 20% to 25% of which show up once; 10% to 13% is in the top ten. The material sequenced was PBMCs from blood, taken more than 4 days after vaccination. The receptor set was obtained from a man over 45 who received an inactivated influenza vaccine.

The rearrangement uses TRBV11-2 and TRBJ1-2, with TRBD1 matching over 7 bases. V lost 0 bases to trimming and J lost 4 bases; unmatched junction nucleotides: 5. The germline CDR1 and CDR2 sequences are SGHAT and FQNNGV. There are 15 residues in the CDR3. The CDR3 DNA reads TGTGCCAGCAGCTTAGATCAGGGGACAGTCTATGGCTACACCTTC. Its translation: CASSLDQGTVYGYTF.

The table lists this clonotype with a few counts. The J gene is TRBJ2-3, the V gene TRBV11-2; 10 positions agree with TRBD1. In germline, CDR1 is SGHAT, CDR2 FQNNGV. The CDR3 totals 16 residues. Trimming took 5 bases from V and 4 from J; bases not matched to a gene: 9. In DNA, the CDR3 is TGTGCCAGCAGCACGACAGGGGGCCCCGTTTCAGATACGCAGTATTTT. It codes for CASSTTGGPVSDTQYF.

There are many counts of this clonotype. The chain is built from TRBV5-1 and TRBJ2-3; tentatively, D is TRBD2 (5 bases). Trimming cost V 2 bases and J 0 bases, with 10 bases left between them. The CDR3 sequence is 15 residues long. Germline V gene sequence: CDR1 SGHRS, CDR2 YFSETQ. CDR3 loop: CASSFWGVSTDTQYF. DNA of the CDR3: TGCGCCAGCAGCTTTTGGGGAGTGAGCACAGATACGCAGTATTTT.

The DNA of the CDR3 is TGTGCCAGCAGTTACTTCGGTAATGAGCAGTTCTTC. Translated: CASSYFGNEQFF. The rearrangement links TRBV6-2 or TRBV6-3 to TRBJ2-1, with no clear D. Germline loops: CDR1 MNHEY, CDR2 SVGEGT. CDR3 size: 12 residues. V lost 1 base, J lost 7 bases, and 5 bases lay in between.

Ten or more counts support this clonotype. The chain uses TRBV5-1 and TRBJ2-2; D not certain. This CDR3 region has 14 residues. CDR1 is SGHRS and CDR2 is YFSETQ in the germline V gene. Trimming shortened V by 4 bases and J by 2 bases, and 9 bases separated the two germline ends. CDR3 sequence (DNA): TGCGCCAGCAGCCGTGGCCCCAACACCGGGGAGCTGTTTTTT. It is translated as CASSRGPNTGELFF.

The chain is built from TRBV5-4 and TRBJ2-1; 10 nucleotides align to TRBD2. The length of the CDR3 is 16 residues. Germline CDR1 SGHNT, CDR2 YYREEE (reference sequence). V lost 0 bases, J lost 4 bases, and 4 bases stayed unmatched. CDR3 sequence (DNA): TGTGCCAGCAGCTTGGGACTAGCGGGTTATTACAATGAGCAGTTCTTC. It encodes CASSLGLAGYYNEQFF.

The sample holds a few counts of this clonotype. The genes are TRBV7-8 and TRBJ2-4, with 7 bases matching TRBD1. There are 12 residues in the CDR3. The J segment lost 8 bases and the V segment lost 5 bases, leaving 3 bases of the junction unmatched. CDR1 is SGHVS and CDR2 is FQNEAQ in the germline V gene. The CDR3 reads CASSLDRDIQYF. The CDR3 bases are TGTGCCAGCAGCCTCGACAGGGACATTCAGTACTTC.

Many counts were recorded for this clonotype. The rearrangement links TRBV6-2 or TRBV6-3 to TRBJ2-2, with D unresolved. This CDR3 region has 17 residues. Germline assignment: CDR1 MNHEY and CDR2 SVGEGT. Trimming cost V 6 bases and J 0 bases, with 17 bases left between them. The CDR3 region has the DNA TGTGCCAGCAGCCGACCTCTAGGTGGGGCGAACACCGGGGAGCTGTTTTTT. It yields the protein CASSRPLGGANTGELFF.

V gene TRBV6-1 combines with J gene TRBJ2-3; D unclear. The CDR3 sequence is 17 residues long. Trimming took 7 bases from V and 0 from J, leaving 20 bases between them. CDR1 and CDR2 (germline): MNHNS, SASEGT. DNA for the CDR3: TGTGCCAGCACCCCACCCCGTGGCGCCTCTAGCACAGATACGCAGTATTTT. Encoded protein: CASTPPRGASSTDTQYF.

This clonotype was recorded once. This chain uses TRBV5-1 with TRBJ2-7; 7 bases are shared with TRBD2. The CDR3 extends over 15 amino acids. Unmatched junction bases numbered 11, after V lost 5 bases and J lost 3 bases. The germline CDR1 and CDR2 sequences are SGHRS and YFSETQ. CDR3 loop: CASRSRAGTIYEQYF. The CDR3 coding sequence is TGCGCCAGCAGATCCCGGGCAGGGACTATCTACGAGCAGTACTTC.

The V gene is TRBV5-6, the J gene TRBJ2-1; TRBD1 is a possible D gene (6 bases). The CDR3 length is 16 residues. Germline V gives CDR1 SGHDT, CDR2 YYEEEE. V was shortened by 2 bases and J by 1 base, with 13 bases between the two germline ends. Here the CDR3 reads CASSFYPTGSYNEQFF. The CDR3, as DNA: TGTGCCAGCAGCTTTTACCCGACAGGATCCTACAATGAGCAGTTCTTC.

CDR3 residues: CATSDSTSRETQYF. Written as DNA, the CDR3 is TGTGCCACCAGTGATTCCACTAGCCGAGAGACCCAGTACTTC. The chain links TRBV24-1 to TRBJ2-5; a possible D gene is TRBD2 (6 bases). Germline V gene data show CDR1 as KGHDR and CDR2 as SFDVKD. The CDR3 is 14 amino acids. Trimming removed 2 bases from V and 4 bases from J, with 10 bases in between.

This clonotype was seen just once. The CDR3 DNA is TGTGCCATCAGGGAAGTCGCGTCGGGCGAGCAGTACTTC. This encodes CAIREVASGEQYF. V is TRBV10-3 and J is TRBJ2-7; D is uncertain. The CDR3 is 13 residues long. The V end was cut by 6 bases, the J end by 6 bases, with 15 bases between. Germline values: CDR1 ENHRY, CDR2 SYGVKD.

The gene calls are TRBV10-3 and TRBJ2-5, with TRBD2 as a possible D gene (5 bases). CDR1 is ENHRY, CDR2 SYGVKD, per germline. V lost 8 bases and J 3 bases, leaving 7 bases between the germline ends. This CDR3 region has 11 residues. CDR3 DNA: TGTGCCATCGCTAGCAAAGAGACCCAGTACTTC. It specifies CAIASKETQYF.

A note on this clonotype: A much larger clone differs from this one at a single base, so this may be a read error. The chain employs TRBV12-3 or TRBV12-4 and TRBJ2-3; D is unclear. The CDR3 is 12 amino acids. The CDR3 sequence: CASSFRVDAQYF. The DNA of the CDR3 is TGTGCCAGCAGTTTCCGGGTAGATGCGCAGTATTTT.

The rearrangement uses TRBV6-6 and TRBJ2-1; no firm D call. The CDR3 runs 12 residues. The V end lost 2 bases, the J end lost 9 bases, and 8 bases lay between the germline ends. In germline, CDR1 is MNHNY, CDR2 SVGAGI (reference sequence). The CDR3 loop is CASSYPSGEQFF. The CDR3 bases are TGTGCCAGCAGTTACCCCAGTGGTGAGCAGTTCTTC.

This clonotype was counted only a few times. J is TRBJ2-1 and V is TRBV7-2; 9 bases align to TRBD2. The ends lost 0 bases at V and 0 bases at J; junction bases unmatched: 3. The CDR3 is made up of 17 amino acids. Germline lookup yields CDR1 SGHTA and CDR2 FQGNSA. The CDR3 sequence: CASSLASGRSSYNEQFF. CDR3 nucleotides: TGTGCCAGCAGCTTAGCTAGCGGGAGAAGCTCCTACAATGAGCAGTTCTTC.

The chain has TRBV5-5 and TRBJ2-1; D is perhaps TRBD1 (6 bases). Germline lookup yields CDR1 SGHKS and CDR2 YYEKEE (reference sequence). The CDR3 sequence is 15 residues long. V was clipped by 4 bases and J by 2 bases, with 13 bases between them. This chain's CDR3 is CASSESWGPYNEQFF. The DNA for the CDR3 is TGTGCCAGCAGCGAGTCCTGGGGGCCCTACAATGAGCAGTTCTTC.

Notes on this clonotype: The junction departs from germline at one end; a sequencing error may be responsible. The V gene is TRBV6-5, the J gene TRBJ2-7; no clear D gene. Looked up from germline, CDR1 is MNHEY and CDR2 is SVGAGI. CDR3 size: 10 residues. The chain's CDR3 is CASSRRSFDF. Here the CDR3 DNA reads TGTGCCAGCAGCCGTAGGTCGTTTGACTTC.

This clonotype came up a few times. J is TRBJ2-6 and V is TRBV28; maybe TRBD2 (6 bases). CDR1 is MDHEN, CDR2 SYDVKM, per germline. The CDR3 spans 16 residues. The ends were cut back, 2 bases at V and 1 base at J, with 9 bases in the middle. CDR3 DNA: TGTGCCAGCAGTTTACGGGGAGGTTCTGGGGCCAACGTCCTGACTTTC. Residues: CASSLRGGSGANVLTF.

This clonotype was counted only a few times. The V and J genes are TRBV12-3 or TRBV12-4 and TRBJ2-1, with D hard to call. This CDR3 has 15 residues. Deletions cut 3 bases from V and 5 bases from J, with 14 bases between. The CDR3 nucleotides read TGTGCCAGCAGTTTCAGAAGGGTTTCGCACAATGAGCAGTTCTTC. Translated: CASSFRRVSHNEQFF.

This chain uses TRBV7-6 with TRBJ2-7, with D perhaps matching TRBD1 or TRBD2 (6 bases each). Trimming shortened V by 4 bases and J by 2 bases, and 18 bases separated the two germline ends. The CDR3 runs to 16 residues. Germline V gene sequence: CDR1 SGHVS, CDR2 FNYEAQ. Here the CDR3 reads CASSWGAPTGTYEQYF. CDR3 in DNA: TGTGCCAGCAGCTGGGGGGCCCCGACAGGAACCTACGAGCAGTACTTC.

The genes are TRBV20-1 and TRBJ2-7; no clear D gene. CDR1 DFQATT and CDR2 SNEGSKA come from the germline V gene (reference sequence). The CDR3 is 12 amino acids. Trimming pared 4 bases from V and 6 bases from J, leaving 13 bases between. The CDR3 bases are TGCAGTGCTAATGCAGAGACCTCCGAGCAGTACTTC. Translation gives CSANAETSEQYF.

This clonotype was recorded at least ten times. CDR3 sequence: CASSAGTGYTF. CDR3 in DNA: TGTGCCAGCAGCGCAGGGACTGGCTACACCTTC. The rearrangement joins TRBV12-3 or TRBV12-4 to TRBJ1-2; TRBD1 might be the D (5 bases). The length of the CDR3 is 11 residues. Trimming removed 6 bases at V and 7 bases at J, with 9 bases between.

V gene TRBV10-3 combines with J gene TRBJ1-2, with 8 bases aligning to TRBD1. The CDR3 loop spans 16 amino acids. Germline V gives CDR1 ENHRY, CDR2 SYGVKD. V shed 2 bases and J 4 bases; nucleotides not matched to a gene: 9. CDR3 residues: CAISEASGTGAYGYTF. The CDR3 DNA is TGTGCCATCAGTGAGGCCTCCGGGACAGGCGCCTATGGCTACACCTTC.

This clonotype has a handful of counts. The CDR3 DNA is TGTGCCAGCAGCCTGGGACAGGGTGTTTCACCCCTCCACTTT. It yields the protein CASSLGQGVSPLHF. The V call is TRBV7-2, the J call TRBJ1-6; the match to TRBD1 covers 9 bases. This CDR3 is built from 14 residues. Germline CDR1 reads SGHTA; CDR2 reads FQGNSA. The junction had 5 bases not matched to a gene; V was cut back by 5 bases and J by 9 bases.

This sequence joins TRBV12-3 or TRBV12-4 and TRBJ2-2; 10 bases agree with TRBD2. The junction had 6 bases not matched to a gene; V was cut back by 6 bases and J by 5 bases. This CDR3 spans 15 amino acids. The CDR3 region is CASRAPSGGTGELFF. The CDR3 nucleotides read TGTGCCAGCAGGGCCCCTAGCGGGGGTACCGGGGAGCTGTTTTTT.

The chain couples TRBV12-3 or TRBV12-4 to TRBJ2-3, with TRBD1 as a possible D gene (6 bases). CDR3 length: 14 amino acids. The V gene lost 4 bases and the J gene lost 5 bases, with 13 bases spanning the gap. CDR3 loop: CASSWFRGKDTQYF. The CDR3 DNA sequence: TGTGCCAGCAGTTGGTTCAGGGGTAAAGATACGCAGTATTTT.